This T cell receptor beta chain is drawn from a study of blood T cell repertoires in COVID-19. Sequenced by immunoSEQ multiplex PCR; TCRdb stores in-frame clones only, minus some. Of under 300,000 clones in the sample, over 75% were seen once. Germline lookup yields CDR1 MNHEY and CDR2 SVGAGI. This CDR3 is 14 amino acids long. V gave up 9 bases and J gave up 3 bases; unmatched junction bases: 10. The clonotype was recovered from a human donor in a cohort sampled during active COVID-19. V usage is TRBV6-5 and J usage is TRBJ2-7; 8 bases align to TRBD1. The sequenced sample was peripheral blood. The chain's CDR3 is CASRRQGFGYEQYF. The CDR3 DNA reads TGTGCCAGTAGACGACAGGGGTTCGGCTACGAGCAGTACTTC.